Following are 31 T cell receptor beta chains from one sample sequenced in a study of T-cell memory formation after mild COVID-19 (dated by TCRdb to the early 2020s). The library was obtained by 5' RACE. The reads were generated on an Illumina NovaSeq 6000. Through fastp at Q25 and MiXCR, TCRdb rebuilt clones from the public reads, retaining in-frame beta chains. Merged by CDR3 protein, the rows form single entries marked with the most common genes and DNA. The sample yields roughly 370,000 distinct CDR3 sequences; 15% to 20% were counted once. The ten largest clones take up 20% to 25% of the sample. Material for sequencing was PBMCs or a T cell subset sorted from them (not recorded which). The receptors were gathered from a man between 18 and 29 years old who had mild COVID-19 (a few samples of this study predate the infection). The sample titles of this study are shuffled in the database, so cell type and time point are left out; the donor was told from shared clones.

The chain has TRBV12-3 or TRBV12-4 and TRBJ2-7, with 7 bases that match TRBD2. After removal of 1 base from V and 6 bases from J, the junction contained 6 bases not matched to a gene. The CDR3 has 14 amino acids. This chain's CDR3 is CASSLGGSGVEQYF. DNA for the CDR3: TGTGCCAGCAGTTTAGGCGGGAGCGGAGTCGAGCAGTACTTC.

This clonotype was counted a few times. The V call is TRBV7-3, the J call TRBJ1-6, with D perhaps matching TRBD1 (6 bases). The CDR3 runs to 15 residues. V dropped 5 bases and J dropped 9 bases, with 17 bases sitting between them. Per germline, CDR1 SGHTA and CDR2 FQGTGA. This CDR3 is CASSPSGGRGSPLHF. For the CDR3, the DNA is TGTGCCAGCAGCCCGAGCGGGGGGCGAGGTTCACCCCTCCACTTT.

The chain uses TRBV7-3 and TRBJ1-2, with 9 bases that match TRBD1. Germline lookup yields CDR1 SGHTA and CDR2 FQGTGA. Trimming took 4 bases from V and 7 from J; bases not matched to a gene: 7. The CDR3 is made up of 14 amino acids. The chain's CDR3 is CASSSRQGDSGYTF. CDR3 nucleotide sequence: TGTGCCAGCAGCTCACGACAGGGGGACAGTGGCTACACCTTC.

This clonotype showed up just a few times. The chain combines TRBV4-1 with TRBJ2-7; D gene ambiguous. V was shortened by 0 bases and J by 3 bases, with 6 bases between the two germline ends. This CDR3 contains 13 residues. The V gene's germline CDR1 is MGHRA and CDR2 YSYEKL. The chain's CDR3 is CASSQDQGYEQYV. The CDR3 region has the DNA TGCGCCAGCAGCCAAGATCAAGGCTACGAGCAGTACGTC.

In this sample, this clonotype turned up a few times. The rearrangement links TRBV4-3 to TRBJ2-3; D may be TRBD2 (7 bases). This CDR3 is 17 amino acids long. The V gene's germline CDR1 is LGHNA and CDR2 YSLEER. V shed 0 bases and J shed 2 bases, with 15 bases lying between them. CDR3 in amino acids: CASSQEKRGGTTDTQYF. The CDR3 coding sequence is TGCGCCAGCAGCCAAGAGAAGAGGGGGGGAACCACAGATACGCAGTATTTT.

This clonotype was detected a few times. The chain combines TRBV7-9 with TRBJ2-5, with D possibly being TRBD1 (6 bases). The length of the CDR3 is 16 residues. In germline, CDR1 is SEHNR, CDR2 FQNEAQ (reference sequence). V lost 6 bases, J lost 1 base, and 18 bases lay in between. The CDR3 nucleotides are TGTGCCAGCAGGGGTCTCCAGACAGGTCCCCAAGAGACCCAGTACTTC. Its protein is CASRGLQTGPQETQYF.

V usage is TRBV5-1 and J usage is TRBJ2-7; D gene ambiguous. The germline V and J ends were trimmed by 0 bases and 4 bases, with 11 bases remaining between them. Germline CDR1 reads SGHRS; CDR2 reads YFSETQ. This CDR3 has 14 amino acids. This CDR3 reads CASSLVGRSYEQYF. The CDR3 DNA reads TGCGCCAGCAGCTTGGTGGGTAGATCGTACGAGCAGTACTTC.

This clonotype was counted between two and nine times. V and J are TRBV5-6 and TRBJ1-5; D may be TRBD1 (5 bases). The CDR3 is made up of 15 amino acids. Germline CDR1 is SGHDT and CDR2 is YYEEEE. Trimming shortened V by 0 bases and J by 7 bases, and 14 bases separated the two germline ends. CDR3 protein: CASSLAGGSAQPQHF. Written as DNA, the CDR3 is TGTGCCAGCAGCTTGGCGGGGGGATCCGCGCAGCCCCAGCATTTT.

There are a few counts of this clonotype. The V and J genes are TRBV5-1 and TRBJ2-7, with 10 bases matching TRBD2. CDR3 size: 16 residues. The germline V gene has CDR1 SGHRS and CDR2 YFSETQ. V gave up 0 bases and J gave up 6 bases; unmatched junction bases: 9. CDR3: CASSLEGSGGPSEQYV. CDR3 nucleotide sequence: TGCGCCAGCAGCTTGGAAGGTAGCGGGGGGCCCTCCGAGCAGTACGTC.

Many counts were recorded for this clonotype. The gene calls are TRBV7-2 and TRBJ2-2; the D is unclear. V lost 3 bases to trimming and J lost 8 bases, with 13 bases between them. Germline-derived CDR1 and CDR2 are SGHTA and FQGNSA. The CDR3 is made up of 14 amino acids. The CDR3 DNA follows: TGTGCCAGCAGCTTGGGCCCGGGCAGTGGGGAGCTGTTTTTT. Translating it yields CASSLGPGSGELFF.

This clonotype was seen more than once but under ten times. The gene calls are TRBV20-1 and TRBJ2-5; TRBD1 is a possible D gene (7 bases). Germline loops: CDR1 DFQATT, CDR2 SNEGSKA (reference sequence). CDR3 length equals 16 residues. The V end lost 0 bases, the J end lost 0 bases, and 14 bases lay between the germline ends. This chain's CDR3 is CSARDPQGGDQETQYF. The CDR3 nucleotides are TGCAGTGCTAGAGATCCCCAGGGGGGCGACCAAGAGACCCAGTACTTC.

Ten or more counts support this clonotype. The J gene is TRBJ2-3, the V gene TRBV7-2; D uncertain. Deletions cut 3 bases from V and 8 bases from J, with 18 bases between. This CDR3 has 15 residues. The germline V gene has CDR1 SGHTA and CDR2 FQGNSA. CDR3 sequence (DNA): TGTGCCAGCAGCTTCTCGGGCGAGACACAGAGTACGCAGTATTTT. This sequence encodes CASSFSGETQSTQYF.

This sequence joins TRBV29-1 and TRBJ1-6; 8 bases line up with TRBD1. With 5 bases clipped from V and 6 bases from J, the junction kept 3 bases outside the gene matches. CDR3 length: 13 residues. CDR1 and CDR2 (germline): SQVTM, ANQGSEA. In DNA form, the CDR3 reads TGCAGCGTTCGGACAGGGAGTAATTCACCCCTCCACTTT. Its translation: CSVRTGSNSPLHF.

This clonotype was counted a few times. The genes are TRBV4-1 and TRBJ2-7, with D perhaps given as TRBD1 or TRBD2 (5 bases each). CDR1 MGHRA and CDR2 YSYEKL come from the germline V gene. The CDR3 extends over 15 amino acids. The V and J ends lost 7 bases and 5 bases respectively, with 21 bases between them. Here the CDR3 DNA reads TGCGCCAGCAAGAGGTCAGGGAGCCCTTTGGACGAGCAGTACGTC. The encoded protein is CASKRSGSPLDEQYV.

The chain joins TRBV27 to TRBJ2-7; D gene ambiguous. The germline gives CDR1 MNHEY, CDR2 SMNVEV (reference sequence). The germline V and J ends were trimmed by 2 bases and 0 bases, with 11 bases remaining between them. This CDR3 is built from 15 residues. CDR3 amino acids: CASSLQAWSSYEQYF. For the CDR3, the DNA is TGTGCCAGCAGTTTACAGGCCTGGAGCTCCTACGAGCAGTACTTC.

This clonotype was observed a few times. The rearrangement joins TRBV6-2 or TRBV6-3 to TRBJ1-5; the D is unclear. V was shortened by 3 bases and J by 9 bases, with 9 bases between the two germline ends. The CDR3 runs 12 residues. Germline CDR1 is MNHEY and CDR2 is SVGEGT. The CDR3 bases are TGTGCCAGCAGTTATAGGGATGGGCCCCAGCATTTT. It encodes CASSYRDGPQHF.

This clonotype has a count of ten or more. The chain couples TRBV5-1 to TRBJ2-1; D call uncertain. Germline CDR1 SGHRS, CDR2 YFSETQ. The CDR3 is 14 amino acids. V dropped 3 bases and J dropped 4 bases, with 11 bases sitting between them. The CDR3 here is CASSSLPGYNEQFF. The CDR3 DNA reads TGCGCCAGCAGCTCCTTGCCCGGTTACAATGAGCAGTTCTTC. Filled out from reference TRBV5-1 and TRBJ2-1, the complete variable domain reads KAGVTQTPRYLIKTRGQQVTLSCSPISGHRSVSWYQQTPGQGLQFLFEYFSETQRNKGNFPGRFSGRQFSNSRSEMNVSTLELGDSALYLCASSSLPGYNEQFFGPGTRLTVL.

This clonotype has ten or more counts. The chain uses TRBV12-3 or TRBV12-4 and TRBJ2-7; tentatively, D is TRBD1 or TRBD2 (5 bases each). The V end lost 5 bases, the J end lost 11 bases, and 13 bases lay between the germline ends. CDR3 length equals 11 residues. The CDR3 nucleotides are TGTGCCAGCAGTGACCGGGGCAGGGAGTACTTC. This gives the protein CASSDRGREYF.

A few counts support this clonotype. The chain uses TRBV7-2 and TRBJ2-1, with a tentative D call TRBD2 (6 bases). V gave up 5 bases and J gave up 2 bases, with 10 bases separating them. Germline CDR1 and CDR2: SGHTA and FQGNSA. The length of the CDR3 is 14 residues. DNA of the CDR3: TGTGCCAGCAGCCCAAGACTAGCCTACAATGAGCAGTTCTTC. It is translated as CASSPRLAYNEQFF.

This clonotype was found a few times. This chain uses TRBV9 with TRBJ1-1, with D hard to call. V lost 4 bases to trimming and J lost 7 bases, with 8 bases between them. The CDR3 length is 11 residues. Germline CDR1 reads SGDLS; CDR2 reads YYNGEE. CDR3 in amino acids: CASSKTVEAFF. DNA of the CDR3: TGTGCCAGCAGCAAGACGGTTGAAGCTTTCTTT. Complete variable domain (other parts from reference TRBV9 and TRBJ1-1): DSGVTQTPKHLITATGQRVTLRCSPRSGDLSVYWYQQSLDQGLQFLIQYYNGEERAKGNILERFSAQQFPDLHSELNLSSLELGDSALYFCASSKTVEAFFGQGTRLTVV.

The chain employs TRBV5-1 and TRBJ2-2; tentatively, D is TRBD1 (6 bases). Trimming took 0 bases from V and 4 from J, leaving 16 bases between them. The CDR3 loop spans 17 amino acids. Germline V gives CDR1 SGHRS, CDR2 YFSETQ. The CDR3 DNA follows: TGCGCCAGCAGCTTGGCCAAGAGACAGGATGGCACCGGGGAGCTGTTTTTT. It translates to CASSLAKRQDGTGELFF. The whole variable domain, remainder taken from reference TRBV5-1 and TRBJ2-2, is KAGVTQTPRYLIKTRGQQVTLSCSPISGHRSVSWYQQTPGQGLQFLFEYFSETQRNKGNFPGRFSGRQFSNSRSEMNVSTLELGDSALYLCASSLAKRQDGTGELFFGEGSRLTVL.

The CDR3 is CSAKHRGVPYNEQFF. The DNA for the CDR3 is TGCAGTGCTAAACATCGGGGGGTCCCCTACAATGAGCAGTTCTTC. The rearrangement uses TRBV20-1 and TRBJ2-1; 7 positions agree with TRBD2. The length of the CDR3 is 15 residues. Germline assignment: CDR1 DFQATT and CDR2 SNEGSKA (reference sequence). V was clipped by 4 bases and J by 2 bases; unmatched bases: 8.

This clonotype was observed a single time. This chain connects TRBV11-1 to TRBJ2-7, with a weak D call TRBD1 (5 bases). Germline V lookup: CDR1 SGHAT, CDR2 FQDESV (reference sequence). The CDR3 runs to 17 residues. Trimming stripped 5 bases from V and 4 bases from J, with 24 bases between. CDR3 sequence: CASSPQLGREVWYEQYF. In nucleotides, the CDR3 is TGTGCCAGCAGCCCTCAGTTGGGCAGGGAAGTTTGGTACGAGCAGTACTTC. The whole variable domain, remainder taken from reference TRBV11-1 and TRBJ2-7, is EAEVAQSPRYKITEKSQAVAFWCDPISGHATLYWYRQILGQGPELLVQFQDESVVDDSQLPKDRFSAERLKGVDSTLKIQPAELGDSAMYLCASSPQLGREVWYEQYFGPGTRLTVT.

Only a few counts were recorded for this clonotype. The rearrangement uses TRBV6-5 and TRBJ1-2; D gene ambiguous. The CDR3 length is 12 residues. The V and J ends lost 2 bases and 4 bases respectively, with 5 bases between them. Germline CDR1 MNHEY, CDR2 SVGAGI. Here the CDR3 DNA reads TGTGCCAGCAGTTACGGATTCTATGGCTACACCTTC. It specifies CASSYGFYGYTF.

This chain joins TRBV6-2 or TRBV6-3 and TRBJ2-2, with TRBD2 matching over 9 bases. Germline assignment: CDR1 MNHEY and CDR2 SVGEGT. The V and J ends lost 6 bases and 2 bases, in that order; junction bases with no gene match: 7. The CDR3 extends over 16 amino acids. The CDR3 sequence: CASRLAGAGNTGELFF. CDR3 in DNA: TGTGCCAGCAGATTAGCGGGAGCTGGAAACACCGGGGAGCTGTTTTTT.

This clonotype was counted only a few times. This chain links TRBV2 with TRBJ1-1; the D gene is possibly TRBD1 (5 bases). Per the germline V gene, CDR1 is SNHLY and CDR2 is FYNNEI. V was trimmed by 6 bases and J by 5 bases, leaving 13 bases between them. CDR3 length: 13 residues. CDR3: CASRAGGRTEAFF. In DNA form, the CDR3 reads TGTGCCAGCAGAGCCGGGGGTCGGACTGAAGCTTTCTTT. Complete variable domain (other parts from reference TRBV2 and TRBJ1-1): EPEVTQTPSHQVTQMGQEVILRCVPISNHLYFYWYRQILGQKVEFLVSFYNNEISEKSEIFDDQFSVERPDGSNFTLKIRSTKLEDSAMYFCASRAGGRTEAFFGQGTRLTVV.

This clonotype was picked up a small number of times. The rearrangement uses TRBV28 and TRBJ2-7, with D possibly TRBD2 on 5 matching bases. CDR1 is MDHEN and CDR2 is SYDVKM in the germline V gene. The V end was cut by 6 bases, the J end by 3 bases, with 12 bases between. The CDR3 length is 13 residues. DNA for the CDR3: TGTGCCAGCAGCACCGACCGGGACTACGAGCAGTACGTC. Translation gives CASSTDRDYEQYV.

This clonotype was detected only a few times. The V gene is TRBV7-6, the J gene TRBJ1-2; no clear D gene. CDR1 and CDR2 (germline): SGHVS, FNYEAQ. V lost 3 bases and J lost 7, with 12 bases in between. The CDR3 totals 13 residues. The CDR3 sequence: CASSFAGVRGYTF. The CDR3 nucleotides are TGTGCCAGCAGCTTCGCGGGCGTTCGTGGCTACACCTTC.

The rearrangement uses TRBV6-2 or TRBV6-3 and TRBJ2-1; 8 nucleotides align to TRBD2. Per germline, CDR1 MNHEY and CDR2 SVGEGT. V lost 0 bases, J lost 7 bases, and 8 bases stayed unmatched. This CDR3 comprises 16 residues. Here the CDR3 reads CASSYSALGLVNEQFF. In DNA form, the CDR3 reads TGTGCCAGCAGTTACTCGGCATTGGGACTAGTAAATGAGCAGTTCTTC.

The genes are TRBV5-1 and TRBJ1-2; D is uncertain. Trimming removed 0 bases at V and 9 bases at J, with 9 bases between. The CDR3 covers 12 residues. Germline-derived CDR1 and CDR2 are SGHRS and YFSETQ. The CDR3 here is CASSLGRMRYTF. The CDR3 nucleotides are TGCGCCAGCAGCTTGGGAAGAATGCGCTACACCTTC.

V gene TRBV7-2 combines with J gene TRBJ1-2; the D is unclear. The CDR3 runs 12 residues. The V end was cut by 5 bases, the J end by 1 base, with 5 bases between. Per germline, CDR1 SGHTA and CDR2 FQGNSA. The CDR3 spells CASSVNNYGYTF. The CDR3 DNA is TGTGCCAGCAGCGTCAATAACTATGGCTACACCTTC.